Following are 27 T cell receptor beta chains from one sample sequenced in a study of T cells after yellow fever vaccination. One entry per CDR3 protein, called by TCRdb with MiXCR from the 5' RACE reads. The sample shows about 340,000 distinct CDR3 sequences, 3% to 4.5% of them seen only once. Here the sequenced sample was PBMCs, taken 5 days after the yellow fever booster vaccination. The receptors were gathered from a man aged 18 to 30 who received the YFV17D yellow fever vaccine.

At least ten counts were recorded for this clonotype. The V and J genes are TRBV11-2 and TRBJ2-1; 7 bases line up with TRBD2. V trimming: 5 bases; J trimming: 2 bases; junction bases outside the gene matches: 6. Germline CDR1 reads SGHAT; CDR2 reads FQNNGV. CDR3 size: 15 residues. Here the CDR3 reads CASSSGARTYNEQFF. CDR3 in DNA: TGTGCCAGCAGCAGCGGGGCCCGGACCTACAATGAGCAGTTCTTC.

J is TRBJ2-7 and V is TRBV28; D possibly corresponds to TRBD1 (7 bases). V shed 3 bases and J shed 5 bases, with 14 bases lying between them. This CDR3 is built from 14 residues. CDR1 is MDHEN, CDR2 SYDVKM, per germline. The chain's CDR3 is CASSLEGAPHEQYV. The CDR3 nucleotides read TGTGCCAGCAGTTTGGAGGGGGCGCCTCACGAGCAGTACGTC.

At least ten counts were recorded for this clonotype. The genes are TRBV5-1 and TRBJ2-4; TRBD1 agrees at 9 bases. With 4 bases clipped from V and 6 bases from J, the junction kept 2 bases outside the gene matches. The CDR3 consists of 13 residues. The V gene's germline CDR1 is SGHRS and CDR2 YFSETQ. CDR3 DNA sequence: TGCGCCAGCAGCCCGGGACAGGGAAACATTCAGTACTTC. It translates to CASSPGQGNIQYF.

This clonotype turned up a few times. This chain joins TRBV20-1 and TRBJ1-5; 7 nucleotides align to TRBD1. The CDR3 length is 16 residues. With V trimmed by 4 bases and J by 5 bases, 14 bases remained unmatched. Per germline, CDR1 DFQATT and CDR2 SNEGSKA (reference sequence). In nucleotides, the CDR3 is TGCAGTGCTACAGAGGGAGGGGCAGGGGGGCATCAGCCCCAGCATTTT. Protein product: CSATEGGAGGHQPQHF.

At least ten counts were recorded for this clonotype. The chain combines TRBV30 with TRBJ2-5; D remains unclear. V lost 3 bases and J lost 4, with 3 bases in between. In germline, CDR1 is GTSNPN, CDR2 SVGIG (reference sequence). The CDR3 is 10 residues long. CDR3 amino acids: CAWRRETQYF. The DNA of the CDR3 is TGTGCCTGGAGGCGAGAGACCCAGTACTTC.

This chain links TRBV5-4 with TRBJ2-3; weak D call: TRBD2 (6 bases). The CDR3 spans 14 residues. V was trimmed by 2 bases and J by 0 bases, leaving 7 bases between them. Germline-derived CDR1 and CDR2 are SGHNT and YYREEE (reference sequence). As DNA, the CDR3 is TGTGCCAGCAGCTTTGCGGGGAGCACAGATACGCAGTATTTT. Translation: CASSFAGSTDTQYF.

The chain combines TRBV3-1 with TRBJ1-4; TRBD1 matches at 7 bases. This CDR3 has 16 residues. Per the germline V gene, CDR1 is LGHDT and CDR2 is YNNKEL (reference sequence). J lost 4 bases, V lost 4 bases, and 9 bases had no gene match. In DNA, the CDR3 is TGTGCCAGCAGCCTCTTTCAGACAGGGCTTAATGAAAAACTGTTTTTT. This gives the protein CASSLFQTGLNEKLFF. Full variable domain (missing parts from reference TRBV3-1 and TRBJ1-4): DTAVSQTPKYLVTQMGNDKSIKCEQNLGHDTMYWYKQDSKKFLKIMFSYNNKELIINETVPNRFSPKSPDKAHLNLHINSLELGDSAVYFCASSLFQTGLNEKLFFGSGTQLSVL.

This clonotype appeared many times. V is TRBV7-2 and J is TRBJ2-7; maybe TRBD1 (5 bases). The germline V gene has CDR1 SGHTA and CDR2 FQGNSA. This CDR3 is 13 amino acids long. Deletions cut 5 bases from V and 3 bases from J, with 11 bases between. CDR3 sequence: CASSTPTDYEQYF. The CDR3 DNA follows: TGTGCCAGCAGCACCCCGACAGACTACGAGCAGTACTTC. The full variable domain, in which reference TRBV7-2 and TRBJ2-7 provide the parts outside the CDR3, is GAGVSQSPSNKVTEKGKDVELRCDPISGHTALYWYRQSLGQGLEFLIYFQGNSAPDKSGLPSDRFSAERTGGSVSTLTIQRTQQEDSAVYLCASSTPTDYEQYFGPGTRLTVT.

The sample holds a few counts of this clonotype. This chain connects TRBV7-2 to TRBJ2-3, with a weak D call TRBD1 (6 bases). CDR1 is SGHTA and CDR2 is FQGNSA in the germline V gene. V gave up 2 bases and J gave up 3 bases, with 15 bases separating them. The CDR3 length is 16 residues. CDR3 amino acids: CASSLISGVGTDTQYF. In DNA form, the CDR3 reads TGTGCCAGCAGCTTAATTTCAGGGGTAGGAACAGATACGCAGTATTTT.

The genes are TRBV18 and TRBJ2-5; 12 nucleotides agree with TRBD2. The CDR3 is 17 amino acids. Germline V CDR1 and CDR2: KGHSH, LQKENI. With V trimmed by 2 bases and J by 0 bases, 4 bases remained unmatched. The CDR3 bases are TGTGCCAGCTCACCAGAAAGGACTAGCGGGAACCAAGAGACCCAGTACTTC. As protein: CASSPERTSGNQETQYF.

This sequence joins TRBV7-8 and TRBJ1-6, with no clear D. V lost 5 bases, J lost 6 bases, and 14 bases lay in between. CDR3 length equals 15 residues. The V gene's germline CDR1 is SGHVS and CDR2 FQNEAQ. The CDR3 DNA follows: TGTGCCAGCAGCCCCACATCTGTTGGTAATTCACCCCTCCACTTT. Translation: CASSPTSVGNSPLHF.

This clonotype turned up a few times. The chain recombines TRBV20-1 with TRBJ1-3; tentatively, D is TRBD1 (6 bases). Trimming pared 6 bases from V and 2 bases from J, leaving 14 bases between. Germline assignment: CDR1 DFQATT and CDR2 SNEGSKA (reference sequence). This CDR3 comprises 14 residues. CDR3 amino acids: CSATPNRAGNTIYF. The DNA for the CDR3 is TGCAGTGCCACCCCGAACAGGGCTGGAAACACCATATATTTT.

The chain carries TRBV10-3 and TRBJ2-7, with 12 bases identical to TRBD1. Germline loops: CDR1 ENHRY, CDR2 SYGVKD. Unmatched junction bases numbered 6, after V lost 2 bases and J lost 7 bases. This CDR3 has 15 amino acids. The chain's CDR3 is CAISEPGQGASEQYF. The CDR3 coding sequence is TGTGCCATCAGTGAGCCGGGACAGGGGGCTAGTGAGCAGTACTTC.

This clonotype was recorded a few times. The CDR3: CASSLDSGEQYV. CDR3 DNA: TGTGCCAGCAGCTTGGACAGTGGCGAGCAGTACGTC. The V and J genes are TRBV7-9 and TRBJ2-7, with D possibly being TRBD1 (6 bases). From germline, CDR1 is SEHNR and CDR2 FQNEAQ (reference sequence). The ends were cut back, 3 bases at V and 6 bases at J, with 9 bases in the middle. CDR3 length equals 12 residues.

At least ten counts were recorded for this clonotype. J is TRBJ1-1 and V is TRBV5-1; tentative D call: TRBD1 (6 bases). The CDR3 loop spans 15 amino acids. Germline lookup yields CDR1 SGHRS and CDR2 YFSETQ. V was shortened by 7 bases and J by 1 base, with 17 bases between the two germline ends. The DNA for the CDR3 is TGCGCCAGCGGCGAGGGGGGCCAGGGGAACACTGAAGCTTTCTTT. Translating gives CASGEGGQGNTEAFF.

This clonotype was counted many times. The rearrangement joins TRBV6-5 to TRBJ2-3; TRBD2 matches 13 bases. The CDR3 length is 17 residues. Germline CDR1 is MNHEY and CDR2 is SVGAGI. V was clipped by 8 bases and J by 2 bases; unmatched bases: 10. CDR3 nucleotide sequence: TGTGCCAGCTTCCCGACCGGGACTAGCGGGGTCACAGATACGCAGTATTTT. Its translation is CASFPTGTSGVTDTQYF.

This clonotype was seen a handful of times. The V call is TRBV12-3 or TRBV12-4, the J call TRBJ2-5; D is possibly TRBD2 (5 bases). The V end was cut by 6 bases, the J end by 5 bases, with 16 bases between. The CDR3 sequence is 14 residues long. The CDR3 reads CASSSTGRRETQYF. CDR3 nucleotide sequence: TGTGCCAGCAGCTCGACGGGTAGGAGGGAGACCCAGTACTTC.

This clonotype occurred many times. The gene calls are TRBV5-6 and TRBJ2-3, with a weak D call TRBD2 (5 bases). This CDR3 is 15 amino acids long. Germline V lookup: CDR1 SGHDT, CDR2 YYEEEE. V dropped 4 bases and J dropped 1 base, with 13 bases sitting between them. CDR3 amino acids: CASSPNGVRTDTQYF. The DNA for the CDR3 is TGTGCCAGCAGCCCAAACGGGGTACGCACAGATACGCAGTATTTT.

A few counts support this clonotype. This chain connects TRBV19 to TRBJ1-5; possibly TRBD1 for D (5 bases). Trimming removed 3 bases at V and 1 base at J, with 10 bases between. Germline V CDR1 and CDR2: LNHDA, SQIVND (reference sequence). This CDR3 has 15 amino acids. As DNA, the CDR3 is TGTGCCAGTAGTATGCCAGGGCGGAGCAATCAGCCCCAGCATTTT. It specifies CASSMPGRSNQPQHF.

This clonotype was seen more than once but under ten times. V and J are TRBV28 and TRBJ2-1; the match to TRBD1 covers 7 bases. Germline values: CDR1 MDHEN, CDR2 SYDVKM. Trimming removed 7 bases from V and 12 bases from J; junction bases left unmatched: 18. There are 15 residues in the CDR3. The CDR3 spells CASKQGTPLESGQFF. DNA for the CDR3: TGTGCCAGCAAACAGGGGACCCCCCTGGAAAGTGGGCAGTTCTTC.

This clonotype was counted ten times or more. The chain combines TRBV6-5 with TRBJ2-7; 7 bases are a match to TRBD1. J lost 4 bases, V lost 4 bases, and 10 bases had no gene match. Germline CDR1 reads MNHEY; CDR2 reads SVGAGI. The CDR3 sequence is 15 residues long. The CDR3 loop reads CASSFSGAGGYEQYV. The CDR3 DNA is TGTGCCAGCAGTTTTTCCGGGGCAGGGGGTTACGAGCAGTACGTC.

This clonotype was counted between two and nine times. This rearrangement joins TRBV20-1 to TRBJ1-1, with 7 bases that match TRBD1. The CDR3 contains 17 residues. Per germline, CDR1 DFQATT and CDR2 SNEGSKA (reference sequence). V gave up 0 bases and J gave up 2 bases; unmatched junction bases: 12. Here the CDR3 reads CSARDTGRGSINTEAFF. The CDR3 region has the DNA TGCAGTGCTAGAGATACGGGCAGGGGGTCTATAAACACTGAAGCTTTCTTT.

This clonotype showed up many times. The J gene is TRBJ2-7, the V gene TRBV7-9, with TRBD1 as a possible D gene (5 bases). V was shortened by 6 bases and J by 6 bases, with 18 bases between the two germline ends. The CDR3 sequence is 14 residues long. Looked up from germline, CDR1 is SEHNR and CDR2 is FQNEAQ (reference sequence). The CDR3 sequence: CASSPDFRQTEQYF. CDR3 coding DNA: TGTGCCAGCAGTCCCGATTTCAGACAGACCGAGCAGTACTTC.

This clonotype was counted between two and nine times. The J gene is TRBJ2-7, the V gene TRBV2; the D is unclear. The germline V and J ends were trimmed by 6 bases and 4 bases, with 7 bases remaining between them. The CDR3 extends over 11 amino acids. CDR1 is SNHLY and CDR2 is FYNNEI in the germline V gene. The CDR3 DNA follows: TGTGCCAGCAGCGCCTCTTACGAGCAGTACGTC. Protein: CASSASYEQYV.

This rearrangement joins TRBV5-1 to TRBJ1-6; possible D gene TRBD1, 6 bases. The CDR3 loop spans 15 amino acids. V shed 0 bases and J shed 6 bases, with 10 bases lying between them. The germline CDR1 and CDR2 sequences are SGHRS and YFSETQ. The CDR3 DNA follows: TGCGCCAGCAGCTTGGTGTGGGACACTAATTCACCCCTCCACTTT. It translates to CASSLVWDTNSPLHF. The full variable domain, in which reference TRBV5-1 and TRBJ1-6 provide the parts outside the CDR3, is KAGVTQTPRYLIKTRGQQVTLSCSPISGHRSVSWYQQTPGQGLQFLFEYFSETQRNKGNFPGRFSGRQFSNSRSEMNVSTLELGDSALYLCASSLVWDTNSPLHFGNGTRLTVT.

The chain uses TRBV9 and TRBJ2-7, with TRBD1 identical over 8 bases. This CDR3 is 13 amino acids long. Trimming removed 4 bases from V and 6 bases from J; junction bases left unmatched: 6. Germline V gives CDR1 SGDLS, CDR2 YYNGEE. The CDR3, as DNA: TGTGCCAGCAGCTTTTACACAGGGGGCGAGCAGTACTTC. This codes for CASSFYTGGEQYF.

This clonotype was observed at least ten times. The V call is TRBV24-1, the J call TRBJ2-3; D call uncertain. Germline CDR1 and CDR2: KGHDR and SFDVKD. The CDR3 is made up of 14 amino acids. Trimming pared 4 bases from V and 3 bases from J, leaving 10 bases between. The CDR3 region has the DNA TGTGCCACCAGTGAGAGGTTAGGGACAGATACGCAGTATTTT. Protein: CATSERLGTDTQYF.